This T cell receptor beta chain was found in a study of T cell repertoires in cytomegalovirus infection. Study context: CMV epitopes in the study were HLA-C-restricted (recently identified) and HLA-B-restricted (well studied). Study-level findings and limits: The response measured ex vivo was dominated by TCR beta clonotypes (HLA-C-restricted and CMV-specific). Of the TCR beta families, the public ones yielded a cumulative frequency that identified carriers of CMV plus the relevant HLA.

TCRdb called the reads again in MiXCR, with one record for every CDR3 protein. The data hold approximately 910,000 distinct CDR3 sequences, with roughly 31% observed a single time. Remarks on this clonotype: Its matching antigen is unknown.

Trimming cost V 8 bases and J 0 bases, with 11 bases left between them. Germline V gives CDR1 MNHEY, CDR2 SMNVEV (reference sequence). CDR3 size: 14 residues. The receptor was isolated from a human donor in good health (CMV status not recorded). Some clones in this sample may be carry-over from other donors' samples. J is TRBJ2-1 and V is TRBV27, with D unclear. Sequenced material: cultured CD8+ T cells from PBMCs, taken from culture after CMV antigen stimulation. The CDR3, as DNA: TGTGCCAGCCGACCTCTGCTCTCCTACAATGAGCAGTTCTTC. It yields the protein CASRPLLSYNEQFF.